This note documents a single TCR beta chain sequence. Its antigen is unidentified. This specimen comes from a study of T cells in tuberculosis. Time point noted: new active TB diagnosis, blood taken before or within 7 days of starting treatment. TCRdb's copy holds only in-frame clones and misses some; the assay was immunoSEQ multiplex PCR. The data hold around 30,000 clones, with over 85% observed a single time. Study-level points and caveats: Active tuberculosis alpha repertoires lay closer to GMM-specific TCRs than controls'. Samples were chosen by availability of cryopreserved specimens.

The sequence was collected from an adult with tuberculosis. Specimen: PBMCs, collected at tuberculosis diagnosis.

The CDR3 nucleotides read TGTGCCATCAGTGACGGGGGAGGTGGGGGGAATCAGCCCCAGCATTTT. Protein product: CAISDGGGGGNQPQHF. The chain uses TRBV10-3 and TRBJ1-5; a weak D match, TRBD1 (5 bases). From germline, CDR1 is ENHRY and CDR2 SYGVKD. CDR3 size: 16 residues. V gave up 3 bases and J gave up 4 bases, with 16 bases separating them.